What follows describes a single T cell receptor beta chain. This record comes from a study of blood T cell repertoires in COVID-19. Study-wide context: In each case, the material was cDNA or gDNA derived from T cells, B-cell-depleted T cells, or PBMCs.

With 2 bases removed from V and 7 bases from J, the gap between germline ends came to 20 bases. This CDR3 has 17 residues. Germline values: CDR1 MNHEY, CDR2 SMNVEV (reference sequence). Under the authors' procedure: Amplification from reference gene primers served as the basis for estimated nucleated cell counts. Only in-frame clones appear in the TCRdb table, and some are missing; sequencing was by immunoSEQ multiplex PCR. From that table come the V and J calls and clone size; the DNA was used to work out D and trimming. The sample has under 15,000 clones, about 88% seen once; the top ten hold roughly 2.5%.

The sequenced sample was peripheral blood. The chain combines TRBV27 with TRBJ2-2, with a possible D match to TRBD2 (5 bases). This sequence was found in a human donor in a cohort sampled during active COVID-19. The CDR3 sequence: CASSLQEGLRTGGELFF. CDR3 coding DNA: TGTGCCAGCAGTTTACAAGAGGGCTTGAGAACGGGCGGGGAGCTGTTTTTT.